This T cell receptor beta chain emerged from a study of spatial heterogeneity in lung cancer. The CDR3 loop spans 14 amino acids. The germline V and J ends were trimmed by 6 bases and 1 base, with 12 bases remaining between them. CDR1 is MNHNY, CDR2 SVGAGI, per germline (reference sequence). Noted time point: blood at routine non-recurrence follow-up after resection. TCRdb used MiXCR to reprocess the 5' RACE reads, holding one entry per CDR3 protein. The sample yields 40,000 to 50,000 distinct CDR3 sequences, more than 9% seen once. The clonotype comes from a female donor with early-stage non-small cell lung cancer. The sample in question was PBMCs, obtained at follow-up. V is TRBV6-6 and J is TRBJ1-1; perhaps TRBD1 as D (6 bases). Here the CDR3 reads CASRVPGANTEAFF. The CDR3 nucleotides read TGTGCCAGCAGGGTACCAGGGGCGAACACTGAAGCTTTCTTT.